Following are 4 T cell receptor beta chains from one sample sequenced in a study of shared clonotypes between healthy human individuals. Selected positively for CCR7 and CD45RO-negative, naive CD8 cells excluded terminally differentiated effector memory CD45RA+ cells. Method: immunoSEQ multiplex PCR; TCRdb's copy keeps in-frame clones and lacks some. The profile shows 800,000 to 950,000 clones, approximately 96% of them singletons. Sequenced: naive CD8+ T cells sorted from blood. Receptors were obtained from a man aged 25 to 40 in good health.

The genes are TRBV5-5 and TRBJ2-5; tentatively, D is TRBD1 or TRBD2 (5 bases each). With 2 bases removed from V and 9 bases from J, the gap between germline ends came to 17 bases. Germline CDR1 reads SGHKS; CDR2 reads YYEKEE (reference sequence). This CDR3 is built from 14 residues. The CDR3 sequence is CASSLGASLGAQYF. CDR3 DNA: TGTGCCAGCAGCTTAGGGGCCTCGCTCGGGGCCCAGTACTTC.

V is TRBV10-3 and J is TRBJ2-3, with TRBD2 matching over 11 bases. Germline assignment: CDR1 ENHRY and CDR2 SYGVKD. CDR3 length: 18 residues. The ends lost 4 bases at V and 6 bases at J; junction bases unmatched: 15. The CDR3 nucleotides are TGTGCCATCAGTGCGTTCGGGGGTTTTAGCGGGAGGGATGATACGCAGTATTTT. It encodes CAISAFGGFSGRDDTQYF.

The J gene is TRBJ1-2, the V gene TRBV9; D gene uncertain. The CDR3 loop spans 12 amino acids. The V end lost 6 bases, the J end lost 6 bases, and 12 bases lay between the germline ends. In germline, CDR1 is SGDLS, CDR2 YYNGEE. The CDR3 bases are TGTGCCAGCAAAGACCGGACGCATGGCTACACCTTC. This codes for CASKDRTHGYTF.

The V gene is TRBV4-1, the J gene TRBJ2-7; tentatively, D is TRBD2 (6 bases). The V end lost 1 base, the J end lost 5 bases, and 15 bases lay between the germline ends. Per germline, CDR1 MGHRA and CDR2 YSYEKL. The CDR3 totals 15 residues. CDR3 DNA sequence: TGCGCCAGCAGCCAAGGAGGCGGGGCAGGCCACGAGCAGTACTTC. Translating it yields CASSQGGGAGHEQYF.